The 28 T cell receptor beta chains reported below all come from one sample, sequenced in a study of chronic HIV infection and antiretroviral therapy. TCRdb re-analysed the 5' RACE reads in MiXCR, keeping a single row per CDR3 protein. Counted here are about 48,000 distinct CDR3 sequences, approximately 20% occurring once; the ten biggest clones make up approximately 3%. Sequencing was carried out using peripheral blood. The receptor set was obtained from an adult who had HIV and had not received antiretroviral therapy, or was an uninfected healthy control (not recorded which).

The rearrangement uses TRBV12-3 or TRBV12-4 and TRBJ2-1; unclear D gene. Trimming stripped 5 bases from V and 9 bases from J, with 11 bases between. CDR3 size: 12 residues. CDR3 loop: CASSEFAAEQFF. CDR3 nucleotides: TGTGCCAGCAGTGAATTTGCTGCTGAGCAGTTCTTC.

The V and J genes are TRBV2 and TRBJ1-2; D is undetermined. V was pared by 7 bases and J by 8 bases, with 14 bases between. The CDR3 totals 12 residues. In germline, CDR1 is SNHLY, CDR2 FYNNEI. CDR3 coding DNA: TGTGCCAGCACGATCAAAATCCAAGGCTACACCTTC. Its translation is CASTIKIQGYTF.

Only a few counts were recorded for this clonotype. This rearrangement joins TRBV28 to TRBJ2-7, with 7 bases lining up with TRBD2. The CDR3 spans 14 residues. The trim removed 3 bases at V and 6 bases at J, leaving 8 bases unmatched. CDR1 is MDHEN, CDR2 SYDVKM, per germline. The CDR3 DNA sequence: TGTGCCAGCAGTTTTCGGACTAGTTTTCCCGAGCAGTACTTC. This encodes CASSFRTSFPEQYF.

V and J are TRBV9 and TRBJ2-3, with D perhaps TRBD2 (5 bases). Deletions cut 4 bases from V and 3 bases from J, with 15 bases between. The CDR3 extends over 15 amino acids. Germline CDR1 reads SGDLS; CDR2 reads YYNGEE. The CDR3 here is CASSKSGSQTDTQYF. CDR3 sequence (DNA): TGTGCCAGCAGCAAGTCGGGGAGTCAGACAGATACGCAGTATTTT.

In its sample, this clonotype was seen a few times. DNA for the CDR3: TGCAGCGTTGATACGCCTACCACAGATACGCAGTATTTT. It encodes CSVDTPTTDTQYF. The gene calls are TRBV29-1 and TRBJ2-3; no clear D. The CDR3 sequence is 13 residues long. The germline V gene has CDR1 SQVTM and CDR2 ANQGSEA. V lost 3 bases and J 2 bases, leaving 9 bases between the germline ends.

This clonotype turned up a few times. This chain joins TRBV24-1 and TRBJ2-3, with TRBD1 as a possible D gene (6 bases). V lost 2 bases, J lost 1 base, and 9 bases lay in between. Germline V gene data show CDR1 as KGHDR and CDR2 as SFDVKD. The CDR3 extends over 15 amino acids. In nucleotides, the CDR3 is TGTGCCACCAGTGATTGGCCAGGGGGCACAGATACGCAGTATTTT. This gives the protein CATSDWPGGTDTQYF.

This clonotype was counted between two and nine times. The chain recombines TRBV28 with TRBJ2-3; TRBD2 aligns across 10 bases. CDR1 and CDR2 (germline): MDHEN, SYDVKM. The CDR3 runs 16 residues. V was clipped by 2 bases and J by 4 bases; unmatched bases: 6. The CDR3 loop reads CASSLNQREGPDTQYF. The CDR3 nucleotides are TGTGCCAGCAGTTTAAACCAGCGGGAGGGCCCAGATACGCAGTATTTT.

This chain uses TRBV29-1 with TRBJ2-7; either TRBD1 or TRBD2 may supply D (5 bases each). In germline, CDR1 is SQVTM, CDR2 ANQGSEA. Trimming left V 4 bases short and J 12 bases short, with 13 bases between. The CDR3 spans 10 residues. CDR3 amino acids: CSVGGNIRYF. The CDR3, as DNA: TGCAGCGTTGGGGGGAACATTCGGTACTTC.

A few counts support this clonotype. This chain links TRBV29-1 with TRBJ2-1; D may be TRBD1 (6 bases). Germline V CDR1 and CDR2: SQVTM, ANQGSEA. Trimming pared 7 bases from V and 8 bases from J, leaving 15 bases between. The CDR3 consists of 12 residues. CDR3: CSGVGGVDEQFF. The CDR3, as DNA: TGCAGCGGTGTTGGGGGCGTCGATGAGCAGTTCTTC.

The chain is built from TRBV29-1 and TRBJ2-7; D might be TRBD2 (6 bases). The V gene lost 4 bases and the J gene lost 7 bases, with 20 bases spanning the gap. Germline V CDR1 and CDR2: SQVTM, ANQGSEA. This CDR3 contains 14 residues. DNA of the CDR3: TGCAGCGTTGTGTTGACGGGAGTAACTTGGGAGCAGTACTTC. Its protein is CSVVLTGVTWEQYF.

In nucleotides, the CDR3 is TGCAGCGTTTTTGCGCAGGCGATAGATACGCAGTATTTT. Its protein is CSVFAQAIDTQYF. The genes are TRBV29-1 and TRBJ2-3; D unclear. The CDR3 loop spans 13 amino acids. CDR1 and CDR2 from the germline V gene are SQVTM and ANQGSEA. The V gene lost 5 bases and the J gene lost 5 bases, with 14 bases spanning the gap.

This clonotype was picked up a small number of times. This CDR3 is CASSLIRVEAFF. As DNA, the CDR3 is TGTGCCAGCAGCTTAATCAGGGTTGAAGCTTTCTTT. The rearrangement joins TRBV7-9 to TRBJ1-1; tentative D call: TRBD1 (5 bases). The CDR3 extends over 12 amino acids. V was trimmed by 2 bases and J by 7 bases, leaving 8 bases between them. Per germline, CDR1 SEHNR and CDR2 FQNEAQ (reference sequence). Variable domain in full (rest from reference TRBV7-9 and TRBJ1-1): DTGVSQNPRHKITKRGQNVTFRCDPISEHNRLYWYRQTLGQGPEFLTYFQNEAQLEKSRLLSDRFSAERPKGSFSTLEIQRTEQGDSAMYLCASSLIRVEAFFGQGTRLTVV.

The V call is TRBV28, the J call TRBJ2-7; no clear D. CDR1 MDHEN and CDR2 SYDVKM come from the germline V gene. The CDR3 loop spans 13 amino acids. The V gene lost 2 bases and the J gene lost 2 bases, with 7 bases spanning the gap. Here the CDR3 DNA reads TGTGCCAGCAGTTTAGCCAAGGCCTACGAGCAGTACTTC. Its translation is CASSLAKAYEQYF.

This clonotype was counted many times. The chain combines TRBV28 with TRBJ1-2; tentative D call: TRBD1 (6 bases). The CDR3 runs to 15 residues. Between the trimmed V and J ends, which lost 4 bases and 4 bases, there was a span of 16 bases. Germline V gene data show CDR1 as MDHEN and CDR2 as SYDVKM. CDR3 region: CASSSPRGLTYGYTF. CDR3 coding DNA: TGTGCCAGCAGTTCCCCCAGGGGCCTAACCTATGGCTACACCTTC.

The V gene is TRBV9, the J gene TRBJ2-7, with 10 bases that match TRBD1. The ends lost 4 bases at V and 3 bases at J; junction bases unmatched: 7. The CDR3 is 15 amino acids. In germline, CDR1 is SGDLS, CDR2 YYNGEE. In DNA form, the CDR3 reads TGTGCCAGCAGCCCTTTGGGGACAGGGGTCTACGAGCAGTACTTC. Translated, it gives CASSPLGTGVYEQYF.

The chain couples TRBV28 to TRBJ2-3; 11 bases agree with TRBD2. CDR1 is MDHEN, CDR2 SYDVKM, per germline. V was clipped by 3 bases and J by 6 bases; unmatched bases: 5. This CDR3 is 15 amino acids long. This CDR3 reads CASSFTSSGRDTQYF. CDR3 nucleotide sequence: TGTGCCAGCAGTTTCACCTCTAGCGGGAGGGATACGCAGTATTTT.

The rearrangement uses TRBV4-1 and TRBJ1-1; D perhaps matches TRBD1 (6 bases). This CDR3 is built from 16 residues. Trimming took 0 bases from V and 0 from J, leaving 11 bases between them. The germline gives CDR1 MGHRA, CDR2 YSYEKL. The DNA for the CDR3 is TGCGCCAGCAGCCAAGATAAGTACAGGGTGAACACTGAAGCTTTCTTT. Residues: CASSQDKYRVNTEAFF.

The V and J genes are TRBV18 and TRBJ2-3, with D uncertain. The CDR3 consists of 12 residues. The ends were cut back, 6 bases at V and 0 bases at J, with 4 bases in the middle. Germline loops: CDR1 KGHSH, CDR2 LQKENI. The CDR3 nucleotides are TGTGCCAGCTCGACCAGCACAGATACGCAGTATTTT. It encodes CASSTSTDTQYF.

The genes are TRBV27 and TRBJ1-4, with 8 bases aligning to TRBD1. This CDR3 is 14 amino acids long. Per germline, CDR1 MNHEY and CDR2 SMNVEV (reference sequence). V was pared by 3 bases and J by 3 bases, with 0 bases of the junction left unmatched. CDR3 coding DNA: TGTGCCAGCAGTTTGGGACAGGCTAATGAAAAACTGTTTTTT. This encodes CASSLGQANEKLFF.

This clonotype was detected only a few times. The V gene is TRBV28, the J gene TRBJ1-5, with 10 bases aligning to TRBD1. The germline gives CDR1 MDHEN, CDR2 SYDVKM. CDR3 size: 17 residues. The J segment lost 1 base and the V segment lost 11 bases, leaving 14 bases of the junction unmatched. The CDR3 reads CAGGTRQGAGSNQPQHF. The CDR3 region has the DNA TGTGCCGGAGGGACGAGACAGGGGGCCGGGAGCAATCAGCCCCAGCATTTT.

The gene calls are TRBV20-1 and TRBJ2-2; D may be TRBD2 (5 bases). The CDR3 totals 16 residues. Per germline, CDR1 DFQATT and CDR2 SNEGSKA (reference sequence). V was trimmed by 2 bases and J by 4 bases, leaving 17 bases between them. CDR3 DNA: TGCAGTGCTAGAAGAACAGCCAGGACTGTCACCGGGGAGCTGTTTTTT. Translating it yields CSARRTARTVTGELFF.

The chain combines TRBV25-1 with TRBJ2-3; perhaps TRBD1 as D (6 bases). Germline assignment: CDR1 MGHDK and CDR2 SYGVNS. This CDR3 has 16 residues. Trimming shortened V by 1 base and J by 4 bases, and 15 bases separated the two germline ends. CDR3 coding DNA: TGTGCCAGCAGTGAATTTGGGGGCGCGGCGGCAGATACGCAGTATTTT. It translates to CASSEFGGAAADTQYF.

The rearrangement uses TRBV5-1 and TRBJ1-5; TRBD1 is a possible D gene (5 bases). The CDR3 loop spans 13 amino acids. CDR1 and CDR2 (germline): SGHRS, YFSETQ. The V end was cut by 7 bases, the J end by 9 bases, with 17 bases between. The DNA for the CDR3 is TGCGCCAGCCGGGGGACGGATTCAGGGCCCCAGCATTTT. Protein: CASRGTDSGPQHF. Full variable domain (rest looked up from reference TRBV5-1 and TRBJ1-5): KAGVTQTPRYLIKTRGQQVTLSCSPISGHRSVSWYQQTPGQGLQFLFEYFSETQRNKGNFPGRFSGRQFSNSRSEMNVSTLELGDSALYLCASRGTDSGPQHFGDGTRLSIL.

The V call is TRBV20-1, the J call TRBJ2-7, with 8 bases aligning to TRBD1. Germline V gene lookup returns CDR1 DFQATT and CDR2 SNEGSKA (reference sequence). V trimming: 5 bases; J trimming: 3 bases; junction bases outside the gene matches: 9. CDR3 length equals 14 residues. Here the CDR3 reads CSAPGAQGGYEQYF. The CDR3 DNA reads TGCAGTGCTCCCGGGGCACAGGGGGGCTACGAGCAGTACTTC.

The rearrangement links TRBV4-1 to TRBJ2-7, with TRBD1 identical over 8 bases. Germline loops: CDR1 MGHRA, CDR2 YSYEKL. The junction had 4 bases not matched to a gene; V was cut back by 4 bases and J by 2 bases. The CDR3 is made up of 14 amino acids. The CDR3 sequence is CASSPRDRPYEQYF. DNA for the CDR3: TGCGCCAGCAGCCCGCGGGACAGGCCCTACGAGCAGTACTTC.

This chain uses TRBV28 with TRBJ1-5; 8 nucleotides match TRBD1. Germline CDR1 MDHEN, CDR2 SYDVKM. V shed 7 bases, J shed 2 bases, and the junction held 13 bases outside the gene matches. The CDR3 is 17 amino acids. The CDR3 DNA is TGTGCCAGCAAAGACCCCCTGGGACAGGACGGCAATCAGCCCCAGCATTTT. Protein: CASKDPLGQDGNQPQHF.

Here the CDR3 DNA reads TGCAGCGTTGATGTGGGATACGCCGGGGAGCTGTTTTTT. It translates to CSVDVGYAGELFF. This rearrangement joins TRBV29-1 to TRBJ2-2; the D is unclear. The CDR3 is made up of 13 amino acids. CDR1 and CDR2 (germline): SQVTM, ANQGSEA. V dropped 3 bases and J dropped 6 bases, with 11 bases sitting between them.

This clonotype showed up just a few times. V is TRBV18 and J is TRBJ1-2, with D possibly matching TRBD1 (6 bases). This CDR3 spans 12 amino acids. Germline V gene data show CDR1 as KGHSH and CDR2 as LQKENI. Trimming left V 3 bases short and J 8 bases short, with 10 bases between. As DNA, the CDR3 is TGTGCCAGCTCACCCAACAGGGAGGGCTACACCTTC. It specifies CASSPNREGYTF.